This T cell receptor beta chain was found in a study of identical twins. After template switching added a universal primer site, the resulting cDNA carried unique molecular identifiers. TCRdb independently ran MiXCR on the 5' RACE reads; one entry per CDR3 protein. The data contain about 490,000 distinct CDR3 sequences, over 12% of them seen just once; the ten biggest clones take up 0.44%. This clonotype was seen ten or more times. The antigen remains undetermined. Losses at the gene ends were 3 bases for V and 5 bases for J; bases not matched to a gene: 14. This CDR3 comprises 17 residues. The germline gives CDR1 LGHNA, CDR2 YSLEER. Whole-study findings and limits: Memory repertoires showed no such pattern, whereas abundant cord blood beta clonotypes carried fewer insertions.

The donor group consisted entirely of healthy Caucasians. A further study also used this sample, focusing on yellow fever vaccine responses in identical twins. That paper adds: Twins' vaccine T cell response reportedly seemed partly convergent, partly personalized.

This clonotype was obtained from a woman aged 18 to 35 in good health. The gene calls are TRBV4-3 and TRBJ1-1, with TRBD1 identical over 8 bases. Specimen: CD4+ T cells sorted from blood. In DNA, the CDR3 is TGCGCCAGCAGCCAGACCTCCTCAGGGGGCGGTTGGACTGAAGCTTTCTTT. It codes for CASSQTSSGGGWTEAFF.